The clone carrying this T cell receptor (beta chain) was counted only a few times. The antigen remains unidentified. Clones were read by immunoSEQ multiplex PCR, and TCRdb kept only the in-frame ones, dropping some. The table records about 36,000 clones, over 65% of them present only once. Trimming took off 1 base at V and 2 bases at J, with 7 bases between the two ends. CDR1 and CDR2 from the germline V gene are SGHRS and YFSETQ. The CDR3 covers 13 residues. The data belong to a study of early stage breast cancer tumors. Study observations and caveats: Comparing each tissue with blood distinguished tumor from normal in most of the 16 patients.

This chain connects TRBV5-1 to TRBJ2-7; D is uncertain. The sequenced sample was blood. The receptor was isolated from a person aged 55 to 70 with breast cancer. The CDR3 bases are TGCGCCAGCAGCTTGTTCCCTGCCTACGAGCAGTACTTC. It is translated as CASSLFPAYEQYF.